One sample yielded the 10 T cell receptor beta chains listed below, sequenced in a study of T cells in women clearing cervical HPV infection. Clones were read by immunoSEQ multiplex PCR, and TCRdb kept only the in-frame ones, dropping some. Recorded for this sample: under 35,000 clones. The material sequenced was blood buffy coat. These receptors were taken from a woman between 18 and 70 years old with a cervical HPV16 infection that either progressed to CIN3+ or cleared (not recorded which).

On this clone itself: The read finishes 3 residues shy of the CDR3 end, and the germline J gene is used to complete it. J is TRBJ2-3 and V is TRBV30, with D perhaps matching TRBD2 (5 bases). The CDR3 is 15 amino acids. The V end was cut by 2 bases, the J end by 0 bases, with 12 bases between. Germline CDR1 GTSNPN, CDR2 SVGIG (reference sequence). The CDR3: CAWSRGASSTDTQYF. The covered CDR3 bases are TGTGCCTGGAGTCGGGGAGCCTCTAGCACAGATACG.

For this clone: The read terminates 3 residues before the CDR3 end, so the remaining end is supplied by the germline J gene. The V and J genes are TRBV12-3 or TRBV12-4 and TRBJ2-3; TRBD2 matches at 13 bases. Trimming cost V 5 bases and J 8 bases; bases outside gene matches: 4. The CDR3 totals 14 residues. Partial CDR3 DNA: TGTGCCAGCAGTAGGACTAGCGGGAGTGGTACG. It specifies CASSRTSGSGT. The CDR3, in full, reads CASSRTSGSGTQYF.

Concerning this clone: From the germline J gene comes the end of the CDR3, since the read stops 3 residues before it. The chain employs TRBV28 and TRBJ2-1; 8 bases are shared with TRBD2. The CDR3 is 17 amino acids. The V gene end was trimmed by 6 bases and the J gene end by 0 bases; junction bases not matched to a gene: 10. The germline CDR1 and CDR2 sequences are MDHEN and SYDVKM. The CDR3 loop reads CASSPGGEGSSYNEQFF. The sequenced part of the CDR3 DNA is TGTGCCAGCAGCCCGGGAGGGGAGGGGAGCTCCTACAATGAG.

As regards this clone: The sequenced fragment ends 3 residues before the CDR3 boundary, so the rest is inferred from the germline J gene. The rearrangement uses TRBV7-2 and TRBJ2-7, with 12 bases aligning to TRBD2. J was trimmed by 5 bases and V by 5 bases; bases with no gene match: 7. This CDR3 spans 15 amino acids. The V gene's germline CDR1 is SGHTA and CDR2 FQGNSA. The CDR3: CASSQTSGGWDEQYF. The CDR3 DNA, read in part, is TGTGCCAGCAGCCAAACTAGCGGGGGGTGGGACGAG.

Concerning this clone itself: The read falls 3 residues short of the CDR3 end, and the missing part is taken from the germline J gene. The V and J genes are TRBV5-1 and TRBJ2-2; D is possibly TRBD1 (5 bases). The length of the CDR3 is 14 residues. Trimming left V 5 bases short and J 0 bases short, with 8 bases between. CDR1 is SGHRS, CDR2 YFSETQ, per germline. CDR3 bases read: TGCGCCAGCAGGGACACGGCGAACACCGGGGAG. Its protein is CASRDTANTGE. The CDR3 in full is CASRDTANTGELFF.

Remarks on this clone: The read terminates 3 residues before the CDR3 end, so the remaining end is supplied by the germline J gene. This chain joins TRBV20-1 and TRBJ1-6, with a weak D call TRBD1 (5 bases). The CDR3 is 14 residues long. V lost 8 bases and J 0 bases, leaving 11 bases between the germline ends. In germline, CDR1 is DFQATT, CDR2 SNEGSKA (reference sequence). CDR3 amino acids: CSSTRGSYNSPLHF. Incomplete CDR3 DNA: TGCAGTTCAACAAGGGGCTCCTATAATTCACCC.

Note on this clone: The read gets to within 3 residues of the CDR3 end, and the germline J gene fills in the rest. The chain carries TRBV29-1 and TRBJ1-2, with a possible D match to TRBD1 (5 bases). Germline V gene lookup returns CDR1 SQVTM and CDR2 ANQGSEA. The CDR3 spans 13 residues. The CDR3 sequence: CSVETSGGYGYTF. Incomplete CDR3 DNA: TGCAGCGTGGAGACTAGCGGGGGTTACGGC.

As regards this clone: The read terminates 3 residues before the CDR3 end, so the remaining end is supplied by the germline J gene. The gene calls are TRBV19 and TRBJ1-2, with 7 bases aligning to TRBD1. Germline values: CDR1 LNHDA, CDR2 SQIVND (reference sequence). The CDR3 has 16 amino acids. The sequenced part of the CDR3 DNA is TGTGCCAGTAGCCATAGGCCGAGATTACAGGGGTATACC. Amino acids: CASSHRPRLQGYT. Given in full, the CDR3 is CASSHRPRLQGYTYTF. Looking up the rest from reference TRBV19 and TRBJ1-2 gives the full variable domain: DGGITQSPKYLFRKEGQNVTLSCEQNLNHDAMYWYRQDPGQGLRLIYYSQIVNDFQKGDIAEGYSVSREKKESFPLTVTSAQKNPTAFYLCASSHRPRLQGYTYTFGSGTRLTVV.

In the case of this clone: The read ends 3 residues shy of where the CDR3 ends; the end is completed using the germline J gene. The rearrangement joins TRBV5-1 to TRBJ2-2; 12 bases agree with TRBD2. CDR1 and CDR2 (germline): SGHRS, YFSETQ. The CDR3 loop spans 16 amino acids. The junction had 6 bases not matched to a gene; V was cut back by 3 bases and J by 6 bases. CDR3 DNA, as far as it was read: TGCGCCAGCAGCTCGTCCCTAGCGGGGGGGCCCGGGGAG. Translated, it gives CASSSSLAGGPGE. The CDR3 in full is CASSSSLAGGPGELFF.

Details on this clone: The read terminates 3 residues ahead of where the CDR3 ends, so the germline J gene completes it. The rearrangement links TRBV5-1 to TRBJ2-3; D is possibly TRBD2 (5 bases). The CDR3 spans 14 residues. The V gene's germline CDR1 is SGHRS and CDR2 YFSETQ. CDR3 DNA (partial): TGCGCCAGCAGCCCCGTCTTCGGGGAACAGCCG. This translates into CASSPVFGEQP. The complete CDR3 reads CASSPVFGEQPQYF. The full variable domain, its missing parts supplied by reference TRBV5-1 and TRBJ2-3, is KAGVTQTPRYLIKTRGQQVTLSCSPISGHRSVSWYQQTPGQGLQFLFEYFSETQRNKGNFPGRFSGRQFSNSRSEMNVSTLELGDSALYLCASSPVFGEQPQYFGPGTRLTVL.